Reported below is one T cell receptor beta chain. TCR beta sequences were obtained from blood CD8+ and CD4+ T cells. An amount of RNA that ranged from roughly 0.45 to 1 ug was reverse transcribed with random hexamers. TCRdb fed the immunoSEQ multiplex PCR reads into MiXCR, producing one record per CDR3 protein. This table has tens of thousands of distinct CDR3 sequences, approximately 93% appearing once. The data are from a study of CD8 T cells in Susac syndrome. Germline assignment: CDR1 SNHLY and CDR2 FYNNEI. This CDR3 has 12 residues. Trimming took 7 bases from V and 5 from J; bases not matched to a gene: 4.

This clonotype originated in a human donor with Susac syndrome. The rearrangement links TRBV2 to TRBJ1-1; the match to TRBD1 covers 7 bases. The sample comprised CD8+ T cells from PBMCs. CDR3 DNA: TGTGCCAGCATAGGGGGCAGGACTGAAGCTTTCTTT. Translation gives CASIGGRTEAFF.